The present entry profiles one T cell receptor (beta chain) with its context. The data were taken from a study of radiation and T cells in renal cell carcinoma. Trimming stripped 1 base from V and 5 bases from J, with 9 bases between. CDR1 SGDLS and CDR2 YYNGEE come from the germline V gene. This CDR3 contains 13 residues. Assay: immunoSEQ multiplex PCR; the TCRdb copy retains only in-frame clones and omits some. Of 15,000 to 20,000 clones in the sample, about 50% were seen once. Specified treatment: 15 Gy SBRT to primary tumor, nephrectomy 4 weeks later. This TCR derives from a man aged 50 to 59 with renal cell carcinoma. The starting material was tumor tissue, obtained from a patient whose treatment included radiotherapy and nephrectomy. The chain couples TRBV9 to TRBJ2-5; D is uncertain. This chain's CDR3 is CASSVSQSETQYF. The CDR3, as DNA: TGTGCCAGCAGCGTATCCCAGTCGGAGACCCAGTACTTC.